The 30 T cell receptor beta chains below were found in one sample sequenced in a study of blood T cell repertoires in COVID-19. The data were produced by immunoSEQ multiplex PCR, yet TCRdb's version contains in-frame clones alone and is incomplete. The sample consists of around 290,000 clones, around 90% of them appearing once. The sequenced material came from PBMCs or T cells enriched from blood (not recorded which). The source is a woman aged 25 to 45 who had recovered from COVID-19.

The V call is TRBV28, the J call TRBJ1-1; possibly TRBD1 for D (5 bases). The CDR3 contains 13 residues. The germline CDR1 and CDR2 sequences are MDHEN and SYDVKM. V lost 7 bases and J lost 5, with 14 bases in between. The CDR3 here is CASKISGGTEAFF. As DNA, the CDR3 is TGTGCCAGCAAAATCTCGGGGGGGACTGAAGCTTTCTTT.

The rearrangement joins TRBV27 to TRBJ1-1; 9 bases align to TRBD1. The CDR3 runs 15 residues. Germline assignment: CDR1 MNHEY and CDR2 SMNVEV (reference sequence). Trimming cost V 1 base and J 3 bases; bases outside gene matches: 3. The CDR3 bases are TGTGCCAGCAGTTTATGGGACAGGGAGGACACTGAAGCTTTCTTT. Residues: CASSLWDREDTEAFF.

The chain carries TRBV12-5 and TRBJ2-2, with 9 bases aligning to TRBD1. The CDR3 has 17 amino acids. Looked up from germline, CDR1 is LGHNT and CDR2 is FRNRAP. Trimming took 0 bases from V and 2 from J; bases not matched to a gene: 4. The CDR3 spells CASGLVVDRGNTGELFF. DNA of the CDR3: TGTGCTAGTGGTTTGGTCGTGGACAGGGGAAACACCGGGGAGCTGTTTTTT.

This clone was detected once. The V call is TRBV7-9, the J call TRBJ1-2; 7 bases line up with TRBD1. With 2 bases clipped from V and 7 bases from J, the junction kept 10 bases outside the gene matches. Germline values: CDR1 SEHNR, CDR2 FQNEAQ (reference sequence). The CDR3 contains 15 residues. CDR3 protein: CASSLHQGVPGGYTF. The CDR3 region has the DNA TGTGCCAGCAGCTTACACCAGGGGGTCCCGGGTGGCTACACCTTC.

The chain is built from TRBV28 and TRBJ1-1, with a tentative D call TRBD1 (6 bases). The CDR3 length is 12 residues. The V gene lost 11 bases and the J gene lost 1 base, with 11 bases spanning the gap. CDR1 is MDHEN, CDR2 SYDVKM, per germline. CDR3 region: CALQGPNTEAFF. In DNA form, the CDR3 reads TGTGCCCTACAGGGCCCGAACACTGAAGCTTTCTTT.

The chain couples TRBV7-3 to TRBJ1-2; TRBD1 aligns across 7 bases. This CDR3 has 13 amino acids. Germline CDR1 is SGHTA and CDR2 is FQGTGA. V gave up 2 bases and J gave up 8 bases; unmatched junction bases: 5. The CDR3 sequence is CASSLLQGTGYTF. The CDR3 bases are TGTGCCAGCAGCTTATTACAGGGGACGGGCTACACCTTC.

This chain joins TRBV27 and TRBJ1-5; the match to TRBD1 covers 7 bases. Germline V gene data show CDR1 as MNHEY and CDR2 as SMNVEV (reference sequence). Trimming removed 4 bases from V and 6 bases from J; junction bases left unmatched: 3. There are 13 residues in the CDR3. This CDR3 is CASSSYRGQPQHF. DNA of the CDR3: TGTGCCAGCAGTTCCTACAGGGGTCAGCCCCAGCATTTT.

The chain is built from TRBV19 and TRBJ1-1; no clear D gene. This CDR3 is built from 14 residues. Germline loops: CDR1 LNHDA, CDR2 SQIVND (reference sequence). Trimming pared 3 bases from V and 0 bases from J, leaving 8 bases between. CDR3 in DNA: TGTGCCAGTAGTATTCCCGGGTTGAACACTGAAGCTTTCTTT. As protein: CASSIPGLNTEAFF. Using reference TRBV19 and TRBJ1-1 for the parts outside the CDR3, the full variable domain is DGGITQSPKYLFRKEGQNVTLSCEQNLNHDAMYWYRQDPGQGLRLIYYSQIVNDFQKGDIAEGYSVSREKKESFPLTVTSAQKNPTAFYLCASSIPGLNTEAFFGQGTRLTVV.

The V gene is TRBV7-2, the J gene TRBJ1-2; 7 bases align to TRBD1. Germline-derived CDR1 and CDR2 are SGHTA and FQGNSA. There are 14 residues in the CDR3. The junction had 10 bases not matched to a gene; V was cut back by 5 bases and J by 7 bases. The CDR3 loop is CASSREGTVPGYTF. The DNA of the CDR3 is TGTGCCAGCAGCCGGGAAGGGACAGTCCCTGGCTACACCTTC.

The chain has TRBV24-1 and TRBJ2-1, with D hard to call. Germline V CDR1 and CDR2: KGHDR, SFDVKD. V lost 0 bases to trimming and J lost 0 bases, with 5 bases between them. This CDR3 region has 15 residues. This chain's CDR3 is CATSDLRSSYNEQFF. Here the CDR3 DNA reads TGTGCCACCAGTGATTTGCGGAGCTCCTACAATGAGCAGTTCTTC.

The genes are TRBV5-1 and TRBJ2-7; TRBD1 might be the D (6 bases). The V gene lost 0 bases and the J gene lost 4 bases, with 14 bases spanning the gap. The germline gives CDR1 SGHRS, CDR2 YFSETQ. The CDR3 is 15 amino acids. CDR3 loop: CASSLGGRGPYEQYF. CDR3 DNA: TGCGCCAGCAGCTTGGGGGGCAGGGGTCCGTACGAGCAGTACTTC.

The rearrangement joins TRBV14 to TRBJ1-2; D remains ambiguous. The V end was cut by 2 bases, the J end by 8 bases, with 15 bases between. This CDR3 spans 14 amino acids. Germline lookup yields CDR1 SGHDN and CDR2 FVKESK. The CDR3 protein is CASSQRLLTEGYTF. The CDR3 DNA reads TGTGCCAGCAGCCAAAGATTGCTCACGGAGGGCTACACCTTC.

In its sample, this clone was seen many times. CDR3: CASSGMGRGVKAGELFF. CDR3 DNA: TGTGCCAGCAGTGGGATGGGAAGGGGCGTGAAGGCCGGGGAGCTGTTTTTT. The V call is TRBV27, the J call TRBJ2-2, with D tentatively TRBD1 (5 bases). Germline-derived CDR1 and CDR2 are MNHEY and SMNVEV (reference sequence). Deletions cut 5 bases from V and 6 bases from J, with 22 bases between. There are 17 residues in the CDR3.

The V and J genes are TRBV7-3 and TRBJ2-7; 12 bases line up with TRBD2. Trimming removed 7 bases from V and 5 bases from J; junction bases left unmatched: 12. The germline V gene has CDR1 SGHTA and CDR2 FQGTGA. The CDR3 loop spans 16 amino acids. As DNA, the CDR3 is TGTGCCAGCATCAAAGACCCGACTAGCGGGGGTAACGAGCAGTACTTC. It codes for CASIKDPTSGGNEQYF. Supplemented by reference TRBV7-3 and TRBJ2-7, the full variable domain reads GAGVSQTPSNKVTEKGKYVELRCDPISGHTALYWYRQSLGQGPEFLIYFQGTGAADDSGLPNDRFFAVRPEGSVSTLKIQRTERGDSAVYLCASIKDPTSGGNEQYFGPGTRLTVT.

This CDR3 is CASSARGIGNTIYF. The CDR3 bases are TGTGCCAGCAGCGCCCGAGGCATTGGAAACACCATATATTTT. The chain couples TRBV13 to TRBJ1-3; unclear D gene. This CDR3 is built from 14 residues. Trimming removed 5 bases at V and 3 bases at J, with 11 bases between. From germline, CDR1 is PRHDT and CDR2 FYEKMQ (reference sequence).

The sample holds one count of this clone. The DNA for the CDR3 is TGCAGCGTTTTAGCGGGGGCCTACGAGCAGTACTTC. This encodes CSVLAGAYEQYF. The chain has TRBV29-1 and TRBJ2-7; 9 nucleotides match TRBD2. Germline CDR1 and CDR2: SQVTM and ANQGSEA. The CDR3 runs 12 residues. With V trimmed by 5 bases and J by 2 bases, 1 base remained unmatched.

The chain employs TRBV4-1 and TRBJ2-7, with 7 bases aligning to TRBD1. CDR1 and CDR2 from the germline V gene are MGHRA and YSYEKL. There are 15 residues in the CDR3. V shed 1 base and J 3 bases; nucleotides not matched to a gene: 6. DNA of the CDR3: TGCGCCAGCAGCCAAGGACAGGGTGAAGGCTACGAGCAGTACTTC. Protein product: CASSQGQGEGYEQYF.

J is TRBJ2-3 and V is TRBV9; D gene uncertain. This CDR3 is built from 16 residues. Germline V gene sequence: CDR1 SGDLS, CDR2 YYNGEE. V lost 4 bases and J lost 4, with 19 bases in between. The CDR3 region is CASSFLNYASADTQYF. The CDR3 DNA is TGTGCCAGCAGCTTTCTGAACTACGCGTCAGCAGATACGCAGTATTTT. Looking up the rest from reference TRBV9 and TRBJ2-3 gives the full variable domain: DSGVTQTPKHLITATGQRVTLRCSPRSGDLSVYWYQQSLDQGLQFLIQYYNGEERAKGNILERFSAQQFPDLHSELNLSSLELGDSALYFCASSFLNYASADTQYFGPGTRLTVL.

This rearrangement joins TRBV9 to TRBJ1-4; no reliable D call. The CDR3 covers 15 residues. The V gene's germline CDR1 is SGDLS and CDR2 YYNGEE. V lost 0 bases and J 1 base, leaving 7 bases between the germline ends. The DNA of the CDR3 is TGTGCCAGCAGCGTAGCAACACGAACTAATGAAAAACTGTTTTTT. It translates to CASSVATRTNEKLFF.

The chain employs TRBV19 and TRBJ1-5, with D unclear. This CDR3 has 16 amino acids. V dropped 9 bases and J dropped 0 bases, with 18 bases sitting between them. Germline lookup yields CDR1 LNHDA and CDR2 SQIVND (reference sequence). This CDR3 reads CASHSSTIASNQPQHF. The CDR3 DNA sequence: TGTGCCAGCCACTCTTCGACAATTGCTAGCAATCAGCCCCAGCATTTT.

The chain joins TRBV7-6 to TRBJ2-7; 9 nucleotides match TRBD1. J gave up 6 bases and V 1 base, and 16 bases lay outside the gene matches. CDR3 length: 18 residues. Germline loops: CDR1 SGHVS, CDR2 FNYEAQ. For the CDR3, the DNA is TGTGCCAGCAGCTTAGAGCCTCACAGGGGACAGGGCCGCCTCGAGCAGTACTTC. Its protein is CASSLEPHRGQGRLEQYF.

The chain is built from TRBV9 and TRBJ2-3, with TRBD2 matching 10 bases. The CDR3 consists of 17 residues. Germline V gene data show CDR1 as SGDLS and CDR2 as YYNGEE. V was pared by 3 bases and J by 2 bases, with 9 bases of the junction left unmatched. This CDR3 reads CASSGTSSGGYTDTQYF. Here the CDR3 DNA reads TGTGCCAGCAGCGGAACCTCTAGCGGGGGTTACACAGATACGCAGTATTTT.

The chain uses TRBV5-1 and TRBJ2-7; unclear D gene. Germline V gene sequence: CDR1 SGHRS, CDR2 YFSETQ. The V and J ends lost 5 bases and 3 bases respectively, with 9 bases between them. The CDR3 is 12 amino acids. CDR3 sequence (DNA): TGCGCCAGCAGGCGAGATCTCTACGAGCAGTACTTC. Encoded protein: CASRRDLYEQYF.

The sample holds one count of this clone. This rearrangement joins TRBV11-3 to TRBJ2-3, with D perhaps matching TRBD1 (6 bases). The V end was cut by 4 bases, the J end by 0 bases, with 17 bases between. The germline gives CDR1 SGHNT, CDR2 YENEEA. This CDR3 is 17 amino acids long. In nucleotides, the CDR3 is TGTGCCAGCAGCTCCTTAGACAGGTGGATGAGCACAGATACGCAGTATTTT. It specifies CASSSLDRWMSTDTQYF.

The count of this clone is one. V gene TRBV3-1 (or the pseudogene TRBV3-2) combines with J gene TRBJ1-1, with a tentative D call TRBD1 (6 bases). Trimming took 3 bases from V and 1 from J, leaving 9 bases between them. This CDR3 is 14 amino acids long. Germline V gene sequence: CDR1 LGHDT, CDR2 YNNKEL (reference sequence). The CDR3 DNA reads TGTGCCAGCAGCCAGGGACACCCGAACACTGAAGCTTTCTTT. Amino acids: CASSQGHPNTEAFF.

The chain has TRBV7-8 and TRBJ1-5, with 8 bases identical to TRBD1. CDR1 is SGHVS and CDR2 is FQNEAQ in the germline V gene. The CDR3 spans 15 residues. Losses at the gene ends were 4 bases for V and 4 bases for J; bases not matched to a gene: 6. CDR3 protein: CASSSGTGFNQPQHF. In DNA form, the CDR3 reads TGTGCCAGCAGCTCCGGGACAGGATTTAATCAGCCCCAGCATTTT. Combining the CDR3 with reference TRBV7-8 and TRBJ1-5 gives the whole variable domain GAGVSQSPRYKVAKRGQDVALRCDPISGHVSLFWYQQALGQGPEFLTYFQNEAQLDKSGLPSDRFFAERPEGSVSTLKIQRTQQEDSAVYLCASSSGTGFNQPQHFGDGTRLSIL.

The genes are TRBV20-1 and TRBJ2-3; D is uncertain. Germline loops: CDR1 DFQATT, CDR2 SNEGSKA (reference sequence). The V gene lost 1 base and the J gene lost 3 bases, with 2 bases spanning the gap. The CDR3 covers 11 residues. The CDR3 sequence: CSARVTDTQYF. The CDR3 DNA reads TGCAGTGCTAGAGTAACAGATACGCAGTATTTT.

The V call is TRBV7-3, the J call TRBJ2-2; 10 bases are a match to TRBD2. Trimming at V came to 1 base and at J to 2 bases, leaving 4 bases not matched to a gene. Germline V CDR1 and CDR2: SGHTA, FQGTGA. The CDR3 contains 17 residues. In nucleotides, the CDR3 is TGTGCCAGCAGCTTAAGGGTAGCGGGGGGAAACACCGGGGAGCTGTTTTTT. Its protein product is CASSLRVAGGNTGELFF.

The chain uses TRBV25-1 and TRBJ1-5; D possibly corresponds to TRBD1 (6 bases). This CDR3 contains 14 residues. The V end was cut by 4 bases, the J end by 3 bases, with 10 bases between. Per the germline V gene, CDR1 is MGHDK and CDR2 is SYGVNS. The CDR3 DNA reads as TGTGCCAGCAGTGTGACAGGTCCCAATCAGCCCCAGCATTTT. Amino acid sequence: CASSVTGPNQPQHF.

Notes on this clone: The same CDR3 is also encoded by other DNA sequences in this sample. The chain uses TRBV29-1 and TRBJ2-2; TRBD2 might be the D (7 bases). V gave up 2 bases and J gave up 7 bases, with 14 bases separating them. CDR1 SQVTM and CDR2 ANQGSEA come from the germline V gene. This CDR3 comprises 14 residues. This chain's CDR3 is CSVEPGGRNGELFF. CDR3 nucleotides: TGCAGCGTTGAACCCGGGGGGCGGAACGGGGAGCTGTTTTTT.